The 18 T cell receptor beta chains presented below share a single source sample, sequenced in a study of T cell responses to AZD1222 COVID-19 vaccine. Data came from immunoSEQ multiplex PCR; TCRdb stores just in-frame clones and leaves some out. The sample has roughly 140,000 clones; approximately 91% are singletons. The material sequenced was peripheral blood, taken 28 days after the second AZD1222 dose. The receptors come from an adult who received the AZD1222 COVID-19 vaccine.

This clone was seen only once. V gene TRBV19 combines with J gene TRBJ2-1, with 11 nucleotides matching TRBD1. CDR3 length: 14 residues. The J segment lost 9 bases and the V segment lost 10 bases, leaving 11 bases of the junction unmatched. Germline V lookup: CDR1 LNHDA, CDR2 SQIVND (reference sequence). CDR3 loop: CATVDRGRSGEQFF. The CDR3 coding sequence is TGTGCCACCGTGGACAGGGGGCGGTCGGGTGAGCAGTTCTTC.

V usage is TRBV21-1 and J usage is TRBJ2-7; the table's D call, TRBD1, was not checked against the DNA. TRBV21-1 is noted as a pseudogene. This CDR3 is 14 amino acids long. CDR3 coding DNA: TGTGCCAGCAGCAGCCGGGACAGGGACCACGAGCAGTACTTC. Its protein product is CASSSRDRDHEQYF.

The V and J genes are TRBV7-2 and TRBJ1-2; 8 bases line up with TRBD1. V was pared by 4 bases and J by 8 bases, with 18 bases of the junction left unmatched. The germline gives CDR1 SGHTA, CDR2 FQGNSA. This CDR3 has 17 amino acids. The CDR3 DNA is TGTGCCAGCAGCTCCGGACAGGGTCGTCGGTTAGGCATCGGCTACACCTTC. This codes for CASSSGQGRRLGIGYTF.

The V call is TRBV6-1, the J call TRBJ2-2; D not resolved. Germline V gene data show CDR1 as MNHNS and CDR2 as SASEGT. Trimming left V 2 bases short and J 4 bases short, with 8 bases between. The CDR3 loop spans 14 amino acids. CDR3 residues: CASSERSGTGELFF. In DNA form, the CDR3 reads TGTGCCAGCAGTGAAAGAAGTGGCACCGGGGAGCTGTTTTTT.

V gene TRBV6-5 combines with J gene TRBJ2-7; D could derive from TRBD1 or TRBD2 (6 bases each). V was clipped by 5 bases and J by 6 bases, with 14 bases between them. Germline CDR1 reads MNHEY; CDR2 reads SVGAGI. The CDR3 contains 13 residues. CDR3 sequence (DNA): TGTGCCAGCAGTCTTACGGGGGCATTCGAGCAGTACTTC. It yields the protein CASSLTGAFEQYF.

The chain carries TRBV5-1 and TRBJ2-3; D not certain. V was trimmed by 0 bases and J by 0 bases, leaving 11 bases between them. Germline lookup yields CDR1 SGHRS and CDR2 YFSETQ. The CDR3 covers 16 residues. CDR3 bases: TGCGCCAGCAGCTTGGAAGGCGGCCCTAGCACAGATACGCAGTATTTT. Amino acids: CASSLEGGPSTDTQYF.

This clone appeared once. The chain has TRBV6-4 and TRBJ2-1; 14 bases line up with TRBD2. The CDR3 spans 20 residues. The V gene end was trimmed by 9 bases and the J gene end by 9 bases; junction bases not matched to a gene: 25. Per the germline V gene, CDR1 is MRHNA and CDR2 is SNTAGT. CDR3 in DNA: TGTGCCAGGAAAACAGGGGGCGGCTCCCCGGGACTAGCGGGAGTTCGTGAGCAGTTCTTC. Its protein is CARKTGGGSPGLAGVREQFF.

This chain links TRBV11-3 with TRBJ1-1, with 7 bases identical to TRBD1. The CDR3 runs 14 residues. J was trimmed by 1 base and V by 5 bases; bases with no gene match: 4. Per germline, CDR1 SGHNT and CDR2 YENEEA. CDR3 coding DNA: TGTGCCAGCAGCCCCAGGGGGTCGAACACTGAAGCTTTCTTT. Protein product: CASSPRGSNTEAFF.

The V gene is TRBV12-5, the J gene TRBJ1-6; D ambiguous. V lost 2 bases to trimming and J lost 0 bases, with 8 bases between them. This CDR3 is 16 amino acids long. The germline V gene has CDR1 LGHNT and CDR2 FRNRAP. The CDR3 is CASGLRGGSYNSPLHF. CDR3 in DNA: TGTGCTAGTGGTTTGCGGGGTGGCTCCTATAATTCACCCCTCCACTTT. Full variable domain (rest looked up from reference TRBV12-5 and TRBJ1-6): DARVTQTPRHKVTEMGQEVTMRCQPILGHNTVFWYRQTMMQGLELLAYFRNRAPLDDSGMPKDRFSAEMPDATLATLKIQPSEPRDSAVYFCASGLRGGSYNSPLHFGNGTRLTVT.

This chain joins TRBV6-5 and TRBJ2-7; TRBD1 agrees at 7 bases. The junction had 4 bases not matched to a gene; V was cut back by 0 bases and J by 5 bases. CDR1 is MNHEY, CDR2 SVGAGI, per germline. CDR3 length: 14 residues. DNA of the CDR3: TGTGCCAGCAGTTACTCAGGGGGCAGGGACGAGCAGTACTTC. This gives the protein CASSYSGGRDEQYF.

V is TRBV5-1 and J is TRBJ2-1; a weak D match, TRBD1 (6 bases). Germline-derived CDR1 and CDR2 are SGHRS and YFSETQ. This CDR3 contains 20 residues. V was pared by 3 bases and J by 7 bases, with 32 bases between. The CDR3: CASSWTGTSRTHLRANEQFF. As DNA, the CDR3 is TGCGCCAGCAGCTGGACCGGGACATCCAGGACCCATCTTCGGGCTAATGAGCAGTTCTTC.

This clone was counted a few times. The V call is TRBV5-4, the J call TRBJ2-1; 7 bases fit TRBD2. The ends lost 3 bases at V and 4 bases at J; junction bases unmatched: 4. Germline CDR1 reads SGHNT; CDR2 reads YYREEE (reference sequence). The CDR3 runs 14 residues. CDR3 in DNA: TGTGCCAGCAGCTCTAGCGGTTCTTACAATGAGCAGTTCTTC. Protein sequence: CASSSSGSYNEQFF. The variable domain in full, completed from reference TRBV5-4 and TRBJ2-1, reads ETGVTQSPTHLIKTRGQQVTLRCSSQSGHNTVSWYQQALGQGPQFIFQYYREEENGRGNFPPRFSGLQFPNYSSELNVNALELDDSALYLCASSSSGSYNEQFFGPGTRLTVL.

This rearrangement joins TRBV7-2 to TRBJ2-5; 16 nucleotides match TRBD2. V lost 6 bases, J lost 2 bases, and 12 bases stayed unmatched. Germline CDR1 is SGHTA and CDR2 is FQGNSA. The CDR3 loop spans 19 amino acids. The CDR3 nucleotides read TGTGCCAGCAGTACCGGGACTAGCGGGGGGGCTAGGTGGCAAGAGACCCAGTACTTC. Translation gives CASSTGTSGGARWQETQYF.

This clone has only a few counts. V usage is TRBV2 and J usage is TRBJ2-7; no firm D call. Trimming stripped 5 bases from V and 0 bases from J, with 11 bases between. This CDR3 region has 14 residues. CDR1 is SNHLY, CDR2 FYNNEI, per germline. DNA for the CDR3: TGTGCCAGCAGTAACCAGCAGAGCTCCTACGAGCAGTACTTC. Its protein product is CASSNQQSSYEQYF.

This clone was found once. The gene calls are TRBV6-5 and TRBJ2-7; D unresolved. From germline, CDR1 is MNHEY and CDR2 SVGAGI. CDR3 length: 14 residues. V was cut by 4 bases and J by 0 bases, with 10 bases left in between. This CDR3 is CASSSRVGSYEQYF. The CDR3 DNA follows: TGTGCCAGCAGTTCTCGGGTCGGCTCCTACGAGCAGTACTTC.

The chain joins TRBV12-3 or TRBV12-4 to TRBJ1-1; unclear D gene. V was shortened by 6 bases and J by 7 bases, with 15 bases between the two germline ends. The CDR3 length is 13 residues. The CDR3 sequence: CASRDEAFGEAFF. CDR3 nucleotide sequence: TGTGCCAGCAGGGATGAGGCTTTTGGTGAAGCTTTCTTT.

The chain has TRBV7-3 and TRBJ1-1; TRBD1 might be the D (6 bases). The V gene lost 2 bases and the J gene lost 7 bases, with 11 bases spanning the gap. The CDR3 is 13 residues long. Germline CDR1 reads SGHTA; CDR2 reads FQGTGA. DNA for the CDR3: TGTGCCAGCAGCTTACAACAGGGCGGTGAAGCTTTCTTT. This codes for CASSLQQGGEAFF.

This clone appeared once. CDR3 bases: TGTGCCAGCAGCCGGTGGAGGGAGACCCAGTACTTC. Protein sequence: CASSRWRETQYF. This chain links TRBV12-3 or TRBV12-4 with TRBJ2-5; perhaps TRBD2 as D (5 bases). The CDR3 sequence is 12 residues long. V was cut by 6 bases and J by 5 bases, with 10 bases left in between.